The entry below describes one T cell receptor (beta chain). This clonotype was counted at least ten times. No antigen is known for it. One base away there is no much larger clone; base qualities are not given. Trimming at the junction amounts to 5 bases on V and 8 bases on J, and the germline ends lie 18 bases apart. The cysteine opens and the phenylalanine closes a CDR3 of 14 amino acids. Here the CDR3 DNA is all that survives: 42 bases in frame from base 1. The germline V gene gives CDR1 as SGHVS and CDR2 as FNYEAQ. The record originates from a study of T-cell reconstitution after alpha-beta-depleted transplantation in children (dated by TCRdb to about 2016). Some background on the complete study: Using TCR repertoire profiling, the study followed T-cell immune reconstitution in a quantitative way in children after TCRalphabeta/CD19-depleted allogeneic hematopoietic cell transplantation.

Libraries were prepared through PCR. Data came from an Illumina HiSeq 2500. TCR library preparation used molecular barcoding, with unique molecular identifiers applied to normalize quantification of the TCRbeta repertoire. TCRdb reran the public reads through fastp at Q25 and MiXCR, keeping productive beta chains. Entries that share a CDR3 protein sequence are merged under the most common genes and DNA. The sample has about 120,000 distinct CDR3 sequences on record, 23% of them singletons. Jointly, the top ten make up over 9.5% of the sample. In the paper's terms, the treatment or condition label means: allogeneic hematopoietic cell transplantation with graft depleted of TCRalphabeta T cells and CD19 B cells. Transplant recipients were children who received TCRalphabeta/CD19-depleted allogeneic hematopoietic cell grafts. Overall study results and their limits: In some patients, the high TCRbeta diversity seen at day 60 was put down to recipient T cells and intrathymic progenitors that had survived conditioning. Over the following months the frequencies of hyperexpanded clones went down, and after one year T-cell counts and TCRbeta diversity were mostly credited to newly produced T cells. The apparently early alphabetaT-cell count recovery about two months after transplant was reportedly dependent on only several hundred rapidly expanded clones derived from non-depleted graft cells.

The sample consisted of PBMCs, mostly from graft donor cells, taken 180 days after TCRalphabeta/CD19-depleted stem cell transplant. The TCR sequence derives from a male patient between 2 and 10 years old who had a stem cell transplant for chronic granulomatous disease, so the T cells may come from the graft donor. The sequence is built from TRBV7-6 and TRBJ1-2; a tentative D call is TRBD1 (6 bases match). The sequenced DNA is TGTGCCAGCAGCCCGCTATCTGGGGGGCGCGGCTACACCTTC. Translated, this gives CASSPLSGGRGYTF.